Following are 10 T cell receptor beta chains from one sample sequenced in a study of cytomegalovirus exposure and HLA in healthy donors. The table came from immunoSEQ multiplex PCR; TCRdb's copy has only in-frame clones and leaves some out. The sample carries about 150,000 clones, 94% recorded once. Specimen: PBMCs. The receptor source for this set is a man younger than 35 in good health and CMV-seropositive.

The J gene is TRBJ1-1, the V gene TRBV10-1; D gene unclear. Germline assignment: CDR1 WNHNN and CDR2 SYGVQD (reference sequence). V lost 4 bases to trimming and J lost 0 bases, with 6 bases between them. This CDR3 contains 13 residues. The CDR3 protein is CASSADMNTEAFF. The CDR3 DNA sequence: TGCGCCAGCAGTGCAGATATGAACACTGAAGCTTTCTTT.

The V gene is TRBV2, the J gene TRBJ1-5, with D perhaps TRBD1 (5 bases). The CDR3 has 18 amino acids. Trimming shortened V by 8 bases and J by 3 bases, and 26 bases separated the two germline ends. Germline V gene data show CDR1 as SNHLY and CDR2 as FYNNEI. In DNA, the CDR3 is TGTGCCAGCCGAATGGGGCCTGGAGCAGGAAGATTCAATCAGCCCCAGCATTTT. Amino acids: CASRMGPGAGRFNQPQHF.

The genes are TRBV7-2 and TRBJ2-7, with D uncertain. Germline assignment: CDR1 SGHTA and CDR2 FQGNSA. Trimming took 5 bases from V and 3 from J, leaving 5 bases between them. The CDR3 runs to 11 residues. Here the CDR3 DNA reads TGTGCCAGCAGCCACTACTACGAGCAGTACTTC. Protein: CASSHYYEQYF.

The gene calls are TRBV10-3 and TRBJ2-7, with D possibly TRBD2 on 6 matching bases. The CDR3 totals 15 residues. Germline lookup yields CDR1 ENHRY and CDR2 SYGVKD. Trimming pared 2 bases from V and 6 bases from J, leaving 17 bases between. Written as DNA, the CDR3 is TGTGCCATCAGTGAGGCTGGAGATAGCGGCTCCGAGCAGTACTTC. Translated: CAISEAGDSGSEQYF.

The V call is TRBV7-2, the J call TRBJ2-1; weak D call: TRBD2 (5 bases). The CDR3 runs to 14 residues. V was shortened by 3 bases and J by 8 bases, with 14 bases between the two germline ends. Per germline, CDR1 SGHTA and CDR2 FQGNSA. The CDR3 sequence: CASSFRRRADEQFF. CDR3 in DNA: TGTGCCAGCAGCTTTCGTAGGCGGGCGGATGAGCAGTTCTTC.

The gene calls are TRBV9 and TRBJ1-3, with D unresolved. V shed 0 bases and J shed 8 bases, with 9 bases lying between them. There are 13 residues in the CDR3. In germline, CDR1 is SGDLS, CDR2 YYNGEE. The CDR3 sequence is CASSVDVSDTIYF. CDR3 coding DNA: TGTGCCAGCAGCGTAGATGTCTCGGACACCATATATTTT.

The chain employs TRBV27 and TRBJ2-7; D unclear. Deletions cut 6 bases from V and 0 bases from J, with 3 bases between. The CDR3 consists of 11 residues. Germline V lookup: CDR1 MNHEY, CDR2 SMNVEV (reference sequence). CDR3 protein: CASSRSYEQYF. CDR3 nucleotides: TGTGCCAGCAGCCGCTCCTACGAGCAGTACTTC.

The J gene is TRBJ2-3, the V gene TRBV7-2; 9 bases align to TRBD2. J lost 4 bases, V lost 2 bases, and 10 bases had no gene match. Germline CDR1 SGHTA, CDR2 FQGNSA. This CDR3 region has 17 residues. Here the CDR3 reads CASSLRRTSASADTQYF. The CDR3 DNA is TGTGCCAGCAGCTTAAGGAGGACTAGCGCTTCAGCAGATACGCAGTATTTT.

The CDR3, as DNA: TGTGCTTGGGGAAGGGGGCTTGATAGCGCAGATACGCAGTATTTT. It specifies CAWGRGLDSADTQYF. The chain employs TRBV2 and TRBJ2-3, with 7 bases fitting TRBD1. Germline CDR1 and CDR2: SNHLY and FYNNEI. The length of the CDR3 is 15 residues.

V and J are TRBV27 and TRBJ2-7; 8 bases are shared with TRBD1. Germline V gives CDR1 MNHEY, CDR2 SMNVEV (reference sequence). This CDR3 has 13 amino acids. With V trimmed by 6 bases and J by 6 bases, 7 bases remained unmatched. The CDR3 reads CASSWDRSSEQYF. In nucleotides, the CDR3 is TGTGCCAGCAGCTGGGACAGGTCCAGCGAGCAGTACTTC.